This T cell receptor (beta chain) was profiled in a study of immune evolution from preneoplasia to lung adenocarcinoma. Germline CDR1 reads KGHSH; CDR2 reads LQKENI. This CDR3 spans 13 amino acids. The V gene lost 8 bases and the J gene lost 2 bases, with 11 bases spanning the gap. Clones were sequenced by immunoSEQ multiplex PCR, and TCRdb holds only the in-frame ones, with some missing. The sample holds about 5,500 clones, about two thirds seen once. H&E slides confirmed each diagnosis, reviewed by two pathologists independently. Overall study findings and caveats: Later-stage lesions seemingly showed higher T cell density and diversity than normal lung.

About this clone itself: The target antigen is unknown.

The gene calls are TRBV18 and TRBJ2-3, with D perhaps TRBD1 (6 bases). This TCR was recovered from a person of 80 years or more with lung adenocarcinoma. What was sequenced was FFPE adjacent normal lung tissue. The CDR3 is CASNRDLTDTQYF. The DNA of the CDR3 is TGTGCCAGCAACAGGGATCTCACAGATACGCAGTATTTT.